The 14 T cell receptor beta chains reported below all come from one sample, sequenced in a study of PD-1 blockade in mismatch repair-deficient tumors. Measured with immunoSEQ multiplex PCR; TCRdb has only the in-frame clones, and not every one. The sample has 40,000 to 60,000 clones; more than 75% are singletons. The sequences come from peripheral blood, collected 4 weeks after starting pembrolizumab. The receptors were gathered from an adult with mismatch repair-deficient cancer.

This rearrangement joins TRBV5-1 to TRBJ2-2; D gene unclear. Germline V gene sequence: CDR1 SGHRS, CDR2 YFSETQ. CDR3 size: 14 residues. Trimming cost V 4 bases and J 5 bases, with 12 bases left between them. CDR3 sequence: CASSQKDVTGELFF. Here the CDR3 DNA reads TGCGCCAGCAGCCAAAAGGACGTTACCGGGGAGCTGTTTTTT.

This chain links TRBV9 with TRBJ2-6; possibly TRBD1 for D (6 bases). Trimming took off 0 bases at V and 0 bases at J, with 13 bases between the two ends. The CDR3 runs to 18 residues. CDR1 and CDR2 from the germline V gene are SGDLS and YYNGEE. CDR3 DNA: TGTGCCAGCAGCGTAGATCAGGGGCGCCTCTCTGGGGCCAACGTCCTGACTTTC. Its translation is CASSVDQGRLSGANVLTF.

This CDR3 is CASSYLDRGAGELFF. The CDR3 nucleotides are TGTGCCAGCAGTTATTTGGACAGGGGGGCCGGGGAGCTGTTTTTT. The rearrangement links TRBV6-5 to TRBJ2-2; 10 nucleotides align to TRBD1. V shed 3 bases, J shed 6 bases, and the junction held 4 bases outside the gene matches. Germline V CDR1 and CDR2: MNHEY, SVGAGI. The CDR3 is made up of 15 amino acids.

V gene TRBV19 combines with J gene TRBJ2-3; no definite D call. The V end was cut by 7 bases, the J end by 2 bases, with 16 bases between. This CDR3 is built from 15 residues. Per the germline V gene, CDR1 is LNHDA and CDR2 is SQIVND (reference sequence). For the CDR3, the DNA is TGTGCCAGTATGGAGTCAGGCGTTTACACAGATACGCAGTATTTT. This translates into CASMESGVYTDTQYF.

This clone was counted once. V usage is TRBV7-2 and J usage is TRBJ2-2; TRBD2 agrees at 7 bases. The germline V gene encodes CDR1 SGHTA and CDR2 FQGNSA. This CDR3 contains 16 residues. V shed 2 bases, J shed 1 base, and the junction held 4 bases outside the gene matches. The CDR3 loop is CASSLIGGMNTGELFF. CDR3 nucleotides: TGTGCCAGCAGCTTAATCGGGGGGATGAACACCGGGGAGCTGTTTTTT.

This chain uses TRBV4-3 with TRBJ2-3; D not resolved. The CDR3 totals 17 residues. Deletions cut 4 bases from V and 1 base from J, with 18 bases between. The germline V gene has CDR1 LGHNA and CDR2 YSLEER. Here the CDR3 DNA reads TGCGCCAGCAGCCCCTACGGAAGGGCCCTCGGCACAGATACGCAGTATTTT. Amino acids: CASSPYGRALGTDTQYF.

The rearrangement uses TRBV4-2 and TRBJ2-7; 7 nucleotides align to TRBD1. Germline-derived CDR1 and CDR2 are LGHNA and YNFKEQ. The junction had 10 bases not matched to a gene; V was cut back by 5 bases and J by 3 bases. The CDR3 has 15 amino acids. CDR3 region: CASSSRWDSGYEQYF. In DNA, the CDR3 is TGTGCCAGCAGCTCAAGGTGGGACAGCGGCTACGAGCAGTACTTC.

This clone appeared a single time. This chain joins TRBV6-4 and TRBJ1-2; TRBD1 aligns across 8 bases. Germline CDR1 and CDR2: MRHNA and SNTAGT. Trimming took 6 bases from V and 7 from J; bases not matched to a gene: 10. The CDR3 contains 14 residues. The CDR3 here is CASRAGTGGVGYTF. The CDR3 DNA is TGTGCCAGCAGAGCCGGGACAGGAGGCGTTGGCTACACCTTC.

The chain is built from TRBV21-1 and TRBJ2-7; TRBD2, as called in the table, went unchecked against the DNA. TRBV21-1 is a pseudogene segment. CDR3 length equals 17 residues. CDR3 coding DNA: TGTGCCAGCAGCAAATTATCGGGTTTGCGGCTCTTCTACGAGCAGTACTTC. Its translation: CASSKLSGLRLFYEQYF.

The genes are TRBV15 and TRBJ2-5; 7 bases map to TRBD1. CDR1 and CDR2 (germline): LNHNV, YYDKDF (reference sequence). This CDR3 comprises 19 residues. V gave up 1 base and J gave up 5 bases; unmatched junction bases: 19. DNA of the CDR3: TGTGCCACCAGCAGAGCCCCAGTTGAGACAGGGACGGCGAAGGAGACCCAGTACTTC. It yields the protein CATSRAPVETGTAKETQYF.

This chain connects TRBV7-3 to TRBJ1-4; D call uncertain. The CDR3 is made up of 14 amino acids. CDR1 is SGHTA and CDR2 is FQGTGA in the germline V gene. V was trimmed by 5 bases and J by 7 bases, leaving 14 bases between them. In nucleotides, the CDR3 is TGTGCCAGCAGCACCTTCGTTGGAAGTGAAAAACTGTTTTTT. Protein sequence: CASSTFVGSEKLFF.

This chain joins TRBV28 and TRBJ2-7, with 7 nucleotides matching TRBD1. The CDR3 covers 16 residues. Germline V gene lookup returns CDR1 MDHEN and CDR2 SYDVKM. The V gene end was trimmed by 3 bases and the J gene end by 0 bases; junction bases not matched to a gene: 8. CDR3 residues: CASSFRIRDSSYEQYF. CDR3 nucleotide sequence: TGTGCCAGCAGTTTTCGAATTAGGGACAGCTCCTACGAGCAGTACTTC. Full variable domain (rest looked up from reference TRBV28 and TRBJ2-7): DVKVTQSSRYLVKRTGEKVFLECVQDMDHENMFWYRQDPGLGLRLIYFSYDVKMKEKGDIPEGYSVSREKKERFSLILESASTNQTSMYLCASSFRIRDSSYEQYFGPGTRLTVT.

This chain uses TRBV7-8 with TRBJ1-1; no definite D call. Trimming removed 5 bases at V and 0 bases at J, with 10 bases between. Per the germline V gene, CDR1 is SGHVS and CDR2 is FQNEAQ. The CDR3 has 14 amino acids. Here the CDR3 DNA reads TGTGCCAGCAGCATCGGGGTTATGAACACTGAAGCTTTCTTT. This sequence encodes CASSIGVMNTEAFF. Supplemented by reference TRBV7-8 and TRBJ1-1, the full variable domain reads GAGVSQSPRYKVAKRGQDVALRCDPISGHVSLFWYQQALGQGPEFLTYFQNEAQLDKSGLPSDRFFAERPEGSVSTLKIQRTQQEDSAVYLCASSIGVMNTEAFFGQGTRLTVV.

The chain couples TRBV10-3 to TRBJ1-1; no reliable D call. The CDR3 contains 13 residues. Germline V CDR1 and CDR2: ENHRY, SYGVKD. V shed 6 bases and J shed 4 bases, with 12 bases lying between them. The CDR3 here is CAIRVDWTTEAFF. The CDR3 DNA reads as TGTGCCATCAGGGTTGATTGGACCACTGAAGCTTTCTTT.